This entry concerns a single T cell receptor (beta chain). These data belong to a study of tumor T cells in aggressive B-cell lymphoma. The data were produced by immunoSEQ multiplex PCR, yet TCRdb's version contains in-frame clones alone and is incomplete. In the table there are about 1,200 clones, around 93% of which are singletons. The germline V and J ends were trimmed by 5 bases and 3 bases, with 19 bases remaining between them. This CDR3 has 16 residues. Germline V gives CDR1 MNHEY, CDR2 SMNVEV (reference sequence). The source material was tumor tissue. The receptor's source is an adult with diffuse large B cell lymphoma. The J gene is TRBJ1-2, the V gene TRBV27; D gene uncertain. DNA of the CDR3: TGTGCCAGCAGTGCCTCCACGGGATTTGGAGACTATGGCTACACCTTC. Protein sequence: CASSASTGFGDYGYTF.